There are a few counts of the clone carrying this TCR beta chain. Its antigen is currently unknown. The germline V and J ends were trimmed by 2 bases and 3 bases, with 11 bases remaining between them. Germline CDR1 and CDR2: MNHNS and SASEGT. The CDR3 is 15 amino acids. Primers included in the PCR were 60 Vbeta and 13 Jbeta primers. Here immunoSEQ multiplex PCR was the method, and the copy in TCRdb shows in-frame clones only, minus some. The sample comprises some 110,000 clones, 13% to 15% of which are singletons, and approximately 0.8% rests with the top ten. These data come from a study of cytomegalovirus exposure and HLA in healthy donors. The study's findings and limits: While the bulk of TCR sequences proved rare, some public TCRs turned up in many donors. V segments that were indistinguishable, TRBV6-2 and TRBV6-3 among them, were omitted from analysis. Segments of the TCR beta V type were, in most cases, productive about 87% or about 30% of the time in an earlier analysis. Trimming of TCR beta V- and J-genes showed a link, identified in a later analysis, to a missense DCLRE1C variant.

The TCR comes from a female donor in good health and CMV-seronegative. The gene calls are TRBV6-1 and TRBJ1-5; D unclear. Sequenced sample: PBMCs. The CDR3 sequence is CASSEFGGFNQPQHF. CDR3 coding DNA: TGTGCCAGCAGTGAATTCGGAGGGTTCAATCAGCCCCAGCATTTT.